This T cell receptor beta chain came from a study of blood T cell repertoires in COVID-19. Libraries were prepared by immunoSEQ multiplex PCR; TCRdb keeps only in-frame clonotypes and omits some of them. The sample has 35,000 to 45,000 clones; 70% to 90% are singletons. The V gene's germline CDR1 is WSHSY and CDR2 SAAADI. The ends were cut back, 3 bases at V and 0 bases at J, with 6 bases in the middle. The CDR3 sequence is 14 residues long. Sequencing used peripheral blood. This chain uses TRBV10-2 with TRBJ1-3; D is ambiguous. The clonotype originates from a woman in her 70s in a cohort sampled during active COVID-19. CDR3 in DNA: TGCGCCAGCAGTGAAGTCTACTCTGGAAACACCATATATTTT. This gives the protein CASSEVYSGNTIYF.